This T cell receptor (beta chain) was retrieved from a study of T cell responses to AZD1222 COVID-19 vaccine. This clone has just a few counts. Its antigen remains unknown. Study-level findings and limits: With dominance at 160-218 and 743-854, vaccine-associated CD4 TCRs spanned spike.

Here immunoSEQ multiplex PCR was the method, and the copy in TCRdb shows in-frame clones only, minus some. The sample has 150,000 to 200,000 clones; about 89% are singletons. The TCR comes from an adult in good health. The sample consisted of peripheral blood, taken on day 0 of MenACWY control vaccination.

CDR3 sequence: CASSTSDPTDTQYF. The DNA of the CDR3 is TGCGCCAGCAGCACTAGCGACCCCACAGATACGCAGTATTTT. This rearrangement joins TRBV5-1 to TRBJ2-3, with TRBD2 identical over 7 bases. The germline V gene has CDR1 SGHRS and CDR2 YFSETQ. CDR3 length equals 14 residues. J gave up 2 bases and V 4 bases, and 4 bases lay outside the gene matches.